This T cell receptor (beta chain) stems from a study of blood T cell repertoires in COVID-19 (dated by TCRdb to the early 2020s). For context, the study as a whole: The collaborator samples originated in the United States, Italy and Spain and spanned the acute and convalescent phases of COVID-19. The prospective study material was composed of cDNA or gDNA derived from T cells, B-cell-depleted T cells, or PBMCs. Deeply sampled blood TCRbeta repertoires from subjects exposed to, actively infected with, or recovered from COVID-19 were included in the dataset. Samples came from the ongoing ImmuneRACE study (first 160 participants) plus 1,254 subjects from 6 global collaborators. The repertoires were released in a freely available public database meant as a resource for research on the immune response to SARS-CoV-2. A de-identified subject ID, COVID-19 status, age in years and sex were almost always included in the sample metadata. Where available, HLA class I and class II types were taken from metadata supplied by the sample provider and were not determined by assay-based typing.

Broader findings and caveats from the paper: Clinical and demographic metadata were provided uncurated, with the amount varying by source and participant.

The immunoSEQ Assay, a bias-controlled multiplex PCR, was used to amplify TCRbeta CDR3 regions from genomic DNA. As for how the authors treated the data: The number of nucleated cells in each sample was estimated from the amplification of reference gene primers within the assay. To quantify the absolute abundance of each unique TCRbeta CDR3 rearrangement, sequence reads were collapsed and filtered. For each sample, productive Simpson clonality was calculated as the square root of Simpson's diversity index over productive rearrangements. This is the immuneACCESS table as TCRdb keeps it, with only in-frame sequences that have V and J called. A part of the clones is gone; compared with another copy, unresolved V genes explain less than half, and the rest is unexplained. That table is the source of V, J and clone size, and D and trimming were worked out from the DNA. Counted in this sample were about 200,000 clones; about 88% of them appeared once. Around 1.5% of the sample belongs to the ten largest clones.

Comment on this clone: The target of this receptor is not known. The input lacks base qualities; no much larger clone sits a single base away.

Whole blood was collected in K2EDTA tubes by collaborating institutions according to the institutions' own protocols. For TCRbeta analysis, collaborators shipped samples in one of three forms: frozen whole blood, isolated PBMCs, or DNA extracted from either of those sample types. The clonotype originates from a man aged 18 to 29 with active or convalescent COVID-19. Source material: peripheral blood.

The DNA reads TGTGCCTGGAGCCAGGGACTAGCGGGGCAAGAGACCCAGTACTTC. This sequence encodes CAWSQGLAGQETQYF. The chain links TRBV30 with TRBJ2-5, with TRBD2 identical over 13 junction bases. Including the terminal cysteine and phenylalanine, the CDR3 comprises 15 residues. Just the 45-base CDR3 DNA is kept, in frame starting at base 1. V has 3 bases trimmed and J has 2 bases trimmed; junction bases matching no gene number 3. The germline V gene (reference sequence) specifies GTSNPN as CDR1 and SVGIG as CDR2.